The 24 T cell receptor beta chains below come from one sample, sequenced in a study of cytomegalovirus exposure and HLA in healthy donors. The data were produced by immunoSEQ multiplex PCR, yet TCRdb's version contains in-frame clones alone and is incomplete. The table lists about 44,000 clones, approximately 94% of them singletons. Sequenced input: PBMCs. These receptors were collected from a woman between 18 and 30 years old in good health and CMV-seronegative.

The chain recombines TRBV28 with TRBJ2-6; 7 nucleotides line up with TRBD1. The CDR3 length is 17 residues. The germline V gene encodes CDR1 MDHEN and CDR2 SYDVKM. The CDR3 sequence is CTQYPGQSDSGANVLTF. The CDR3 DNA follows: TGTACCCAATACCCGGGACAGTCGGACTCTGGGGCCAACGTCCTGACTTTC.

The chain links TRBV19 to TRBJ2-1; 9 bases are shared with TRBD2. Germline assignment: CDR1 LNHDA and CDR2 SQIVND (reference sequence). The V segment lost 8 bases and the J segment 4 bases; nucleotides outside the gene matches: 6. CDR3 length: 14 amino acids. CDR3 nucleotides: TGTGCCAGTGGTCGCGGGAGGGATTACAATGAGCAGTTCTTC. This translates into CASGRGRDYNEQFF.

This chain joins TRBV5-4 and TRBJ2-1; 8 bases are shared with TRBD2. This CDR3 is 15 amino acids long. J lost 7 bases, V lost 0 bases, and 6 bases had no gene match. Germline assignment: CDR1 SGHNT and CDR2 YYREEE (reference sequence). CDR3 protein: CASSLAREGGNEQFF. CDR3 sequence (DNA): TGTGCCAGCAGCTTGGCCCGGGAGGGGGGGAATGAGCAGTTCTTC. Filled out from reference TRBV5-4 and TRBJ2-1, the complete variable domain reads ETGVTQSPTHLIKTRGQQVTLRCSSQSGHNTVSWYQQALGQGPQFIFQYYREEENGRGNFPPRFSGLQFPNYSSELNVNALELDDSALYLCASSLAREGGNEQFFGPGTRLTVL.

In this sample, this clone turned up once. V is TRBV10-3 and J is TRBJ2-7; D might be TRBD2 (5 bases). Trimming left V 3 bases short and J 1 base short, with 13 bases between. The CDR3 has 15 residues. In germline, CDR1 is ENHRY, CDR2 SYGVKD. CDR3: CAISDRTGESYEQYF. CDR3 nucleotides: TGTGCCATCAGTGACAGGACTGGGGAATCCTACGAGCAGTACTTC.

The chain combines TRBV6-5 with TRBJ1-2; 10 bases fit TRBD1. Losses at the gene ends were 4 bases for V and 8 bases for J; bases not matched to a gene: 4. Germline V gives CDR1 MNHEY, CDR2 SVGAGI. The CDR3 contains 13 residues. The CDR3 loop reads CASSFRDRGGYTF. Written as DNA, the CDR3 is TGTGCCAGCAGTTTCCGGGACAGGGGAGGCTACACCTTC.

V and J are TRBV7-8 and TRBJ2-1, with 9 bases aligning to TRBD2. CDR3 length: 18 residues. CDR1 and CDR2 from the germline V gene are SGHVS and FQNEAQ. Germline trimming cut 1 base from V and 0 bases from J; bases unmatched to any gene: 7. CDR3 nucleotide sequence: TGTGCCAGCAGCTTAGAGGCGGGAGGGCCGAGCTCCTACAATGAGCAGTTCTTC. As protein: CASSLEAGGPSSYNEQFF. The variable domain in full, completed from reference TRBV7-8 and TRBJ2-1, reads GAGVSQSPRYKVAKRGQDVALRCDPISGHVSLFWYQQALGQGPEFLTYFQNEAQLDKSGLPSDRFFAERPEGSVSTLKIQRTQQEDSAVYLCASSLEAGGPSSYNEQFFGPGTRLTVL.

CDR3 DNA sequence: TGTGCCATCAGTGAGCCCTTGACAGGGGCTGGCACAGATACGCAGTATTTT. Translating it yields CAISEPLTGAGTDTQYF. This rearrangement joins TRBV10-3 to TRBJ2-3; 8 bases fit TRBD1. Germline loops: CDR1 ENHRY, CDR2 SYGVKD. The ends lost 2 bases at V and 1 base at J; junction bases unmatched: 8. The CDR3 has 17 amino acids.

The chain combines TRBV15 with TRBJ2-6; tentatively, D is TRBD1 (5 bases). CDR3 length equals 16 residues. The V and J ends lost 0 bases and 4 bases respectively, with 10 bases between them. Per the germline V gene, CDR1 is LNHNV and CDR2 is YYDKDF (reference sequence). CDR3 in amino acids: CATSRDRASGANVLTF. CDR3 DNA: TGTGCCACCAGCAGAGACAGGGCATCGGGGGCCAACGTCCTGACTTTC.

This sequence joins TRBV7-6 and TRBJ2-3; TRBD1 agrees at 8 bases. The length of the CDR3 is 14 residues. The V and J ends lost 5 bases and 2 bases, in that order; junction bases with no gene match: 3. From germline, CDR1 is SGHVS and CDR2 FNYEAQ. Written as DNA, the CDR3 is TGTGCCAGCAGCCCGGACAGGGTCACAGATACGCAGTATTTT. It yields the protein CASSPDRVTDTQYF. Variable domain in full (rest from reference TRBV7-6 and TRBJ2-3): GAGVSQSPRYKVTKRGQDVALRCDPISGHVSLYWYRQALGQGPEFLTYFNYEAQQDKSGLPNDRFSAERPEGSISTLTIQRTEQRDSAMYRCASSPDRVTDTQYFGPGTRLTVL.

The CDR3 DNA follows: TGTGCCAGCAGCTTGTTGACAGGGGGTTTCCGTGAGCAGTTCTTC. Encoded protein: CASSLLTGGFREQFF. This chain uses TRBV7-2 with TRBJ2-1; 9 nucleotides agree with TRBD1. The CDR3 extends over 15 amino acids. The junction had 9 bases not matched to a gene; V was cut back by 3 bases and J by 9 bases. Germline CDR1 reads SGHTA; CDR2 reads FQGNSA.

CDR3 protein: CASSPFGLAEETQYF. The CDR3 DNA reads TGTGCCAGCAGTCCATTTGGACTAGCGGAAGAGACCCAGTACTTC. The chain couples TRBV27 to TRBJ2-5, with 10 bases identical to TRBD2. In germline, CDR1 is MNHEY, CDR2 SMNVEV (reference sequence). This CDR3 comprises 15 residues. V gave up 5 bases and J gave up 3 bases; unmatched junction bases: 6.

The J gene is TRBJ2-5, the V gene TRBV19, with D possibly TRBD1 on 8 matching bases. The germline V and J ends were trimmed by 5 bases and 5 bases, with 15 bases remaining between them. CDR1 is LNHDA, CDR2 SQIVND, per germline (reference sequence). The CDR3 length is 14 residues. The CDR3 loop reads CASSVGQGGETQYF. CDR3 coding DNA: TGTGCCAGTAGTGTTGGACAGGGAGGGGAGACCCAGTACTTC.

This chain connects TRBV11-2 to TRBJ2-7, with TRBD1 matching 8 bases. CDR3 length equals 14 residues. CDR1 is SGHAT, CDR2 FQNNGV, per germline. V trimming: 5 bases; J trimming: 5 bases; junction bases outside the gene matches: 8. In DNA, the CDR3 is TGTGCCAGCAGCGAAAACAGGGGGTTCAACGAGCAGTACTTC. It encodes CASSENRGFNEQYF.

J is TRBJ2-2 and V is TRBV13, with 7 positions matching TRBD2. V shed 5 bases and J 6 bases; nucleotides not matched to a gene: 15. The V gene's germline CDR1 is PRHDT and CDR2 FYEKMQ (reference sequence). The CDR3 is 17 amino acids. The CDR3 protein is CASSRPYPAGLSGELFF. The CDR3 region has the DNA TGTGCCAGCAGCCGCCCCTATCCAGCGGGATTGTCCGGGGAGCTGTTTTTT.

The chain links TRBV14 to TRBJ2-1; TRBD2 is a possible D gene (5 bases). Per germline, CDR1 SGHDN and CDR2 FVKESK. Trimming left V 0 bases short and J 4 bases short, with 10 bases between. This CDR3 spans 15 amino acids. For the CDR3, the DNA is TGTGCCAGCAGCCAAGAAAGCGGAGCTTACAATGAGCAGTTCTTC. Translated: CASSQESGAYNEQFF. The variable domain in full, completed from reference TRBV14 and TRBJ2-1, reads EAGVTQFPSHSVIEKGQTVTLRCDPISGHDNLYWYRRVMGKEIKFLLHFVKESKQDESGMPNNRFLAERTGGTYSTLKVQPAELEDSGVYFCASSQESGAYNEQFFGPGTRLTVL.

The chain has TRBV5-1 and TRBJ2-1, with TRBD1 as a possible D gene (6 bases). CDR3 size: 15 residues. Germline V gene data show CDR1 as SGHRS and CDR2 as YFSETQ. The V end lost 0 bases, the J end lost 0 bases, and 7 bases lay between the germline ends. CDR3 DNA sequence: TGCGCCAGCAGCTTGGTGGACAGCTCCTACAATGAGCAGTTCTTC. The encoded protein is CASSLVDSSYNEQFF.

The V call is TRBV4-1, the J call TRBJ2-7, with TRBD2 as a possible D gene (5 bases). Between the trimmed V and J ends, which lost 2 bases and 2 bases, there was a span of 13 bases. The CDR3 loop spans 15 amino acids. Germline V CDR1 and CDR2: MGHRA, YSYEKL. The CDR3 sequence is CASSQSQQRAYEQYF. CDR3 nucleotides: TGCGCCAGCAGCCAAAGCCAACAGAGGGCCTACGAGCAGTACTTC.

Here the CDR3 reads CASSNTPRLAGDNTGELFF. CDR3 bases: TGTGCCAGCAGTAATACCCCCAGATTAGCGGGAGACAACACCGGGGAGCTGTTTTTT. The chain recombines TRBV7-9 with TRBJ2-2, with 9 bases aligning to TRBD2. J lost 2 bases, V lost 6 bases, and 16 bases had no gene match. This CDR3 has 19 residues. Germline V gene data show CDR1 as SEHNR and CDR2 as FQNEAQ (reference sequence).

Here the CDR3 DNA reads TGCGCCAGCAGCCTGGGACAGCTCACAGATACGCAGTATTTT. This gives the protein CASSLGQLTDTQYF. The chain recombines TRBV5-1 with TRBJ2-3; 7 nucleotides match TRBD1. The CDR3 length is 14 residues. Germline CDR1 is SGHRS and CDR2 is YFSETQ. After removal of 4 bases from V and 2 bases from J, the junction contained 4 bases not matched to a gene.

The V gene is TRBV6-1, the J gene TRBJ1-2; D uncertain. Per germline, CDR1 MNHNS and CDR2 SASEGT. The CDR3 runs 15 residues. Trimming shortened V by 0 bases and J by 5 bases, and 13 bases separated the two germline ends. Here the CDR3 DNA reads TGTGCCAGCAGTGAAGCTAAGGCAGGTTTTTATGGCTACACCTTC. As protein: CASSEAKAGFYGYTF.

This chain links TRBV13 with TRBJ2-1; D is possibly TRBD2 (6 bases). The germline V and J ends were trimmed by 6 bases and 3 bases, with 12 bases remaining between them. Looked up from germline, CDR1 is PRHDT and CDR2 is FYEKMQ (reference sequence). This CDR3 is 14 amino acids long. CDR3 loop: CASRRGSGYNEQFF. The DNA for the CDR3 is TGTGCCAGCAGGCGAGGTAGCGGCTACAATGAGCAGTTCTTC.

The chain joins TRBV2 to TRBJ1-1; D not resolved. There are 12 residues in the CDR3. Germline V gene data show CDR1 as SNHLY and CDR2 as FYNNEI. Trimming stripped 5 bases from V and 1 base from J, with 5 bases between. The CDR3 nucleotides are TGTGCCAGCAGTTTCCAGAACACTGAAGCTTTCTTT. Its translation: CASSFQNTEAFF. The full variable domain, rest sourced from reference TRBV2 and TRBJ1-1, is EPEVTQTPSHQVTQMGQEVILRCVPISNHLYFYWYRQILGQKVEFLVSFYNNEISEKSEIFDDQFSVERPDGSNFTLKIRSTKLEDSAMYFCASSFQNTEAFFGQGTRLTVV.

The chain couples TRBV28 to TRBJ2-7, with 11 bases that match TRBD2. The CDR3 runs 17 residues. V was pared by 5 bases and J by 2 bases, with 11 bases of the junction left unmatched. CDR1 is MDHEN, CDR2 SYDVKM, per germline. For the CDR3, the DNA is TGTGCCAGCAGTGCCCCCTTACTAGCGGGGGATACCTACGAGCAGTACTTC. Protein product: CASSAPLLAGDTYEQYF.

The chain couples TRBV5-1 to TRBJ2-7; possibly TRBD2 for D (5 bases). Germline V gene sequence: CDR1 SGHRS, CDR2 YFSETQ. This CDR3 spans 14 amino acids. Between the trimmed V and J ends, which lost 4 bases and 4 bases, there was a span of 15 bases. CDR3 DNA: TGCGCCAGCAGCCAGGACTTAGCCGAGTACGAGCAGTACTTC. The encoded protein is CASSQDLAEYEQYF.